The sequence of this T cell receptor beta chain was determined in a study of shared clonotypes between healthy human individuals. Comments on this clone: The antigen is not known.

With 4 bases clipped from V and 1 base from J, the junction kept 7 bases outside the gene matches. CDR3 length: 17 residues. Germline CDR1 is SGHRS and CDR2 is YFSETQ. Genomic DNA belonging to each subset was distributed in equal measure over several immunoSEQ plates. The repertoire was sequenced with immunoSEQ multiplex PCR; TCRdb's copy has only in-frame clones and lacks some. The sample holds about 490,000 clones, over 60% seen once. Whole-study results and caveats: Sampling included only blood; tissue repertoires likely differ.

The chain employs TRBV5-1 and TRBJ2-1; TRBD2 matches 11 bases. This TCR was sampled from a woman in her forties in good health. Some clones in this sample may be carry-over from other donors' samples. Sequences were obtained from PBMCs. As DNA, the CDR3 is TGCGCCAGCAGCCAAAATCGACTAGCGGGGTCCTACAATGAGCAGTTCTTC. Residues: CASSQNRLAGSYNEQFF.